This TCR beta chain emerged from a study of blood T cell repertoires in COVID-19. The V and J ends lost 5 bases and 3 bases respectively, with 17 bases between them. This CDR3 has 15 residues. Germline CDR1 and CDR2: LNHDA and SQIVND (reference sequence). Here immunoSEQ multiplex PCR was the method, and the copy in TCRdb shows in-frame clones only, minus some. The sample consists of just under 250,000 clones, approximately 83% of them appearing once. The receptor comes from a woman under 40 who had recovered from COVID-19. The gene calls are TRBV19 and TRBJ2-7; tentative D call: TRBD1 (5 bases). The sequenced material came from peripheral blood. CDR3 sequence reads: CASSHSTGHIYEQYF. For the CDR3, the DNA is TGTGCCAGTAGTCACAGTACCGGACACATCTACGAGCAGTACTTC.